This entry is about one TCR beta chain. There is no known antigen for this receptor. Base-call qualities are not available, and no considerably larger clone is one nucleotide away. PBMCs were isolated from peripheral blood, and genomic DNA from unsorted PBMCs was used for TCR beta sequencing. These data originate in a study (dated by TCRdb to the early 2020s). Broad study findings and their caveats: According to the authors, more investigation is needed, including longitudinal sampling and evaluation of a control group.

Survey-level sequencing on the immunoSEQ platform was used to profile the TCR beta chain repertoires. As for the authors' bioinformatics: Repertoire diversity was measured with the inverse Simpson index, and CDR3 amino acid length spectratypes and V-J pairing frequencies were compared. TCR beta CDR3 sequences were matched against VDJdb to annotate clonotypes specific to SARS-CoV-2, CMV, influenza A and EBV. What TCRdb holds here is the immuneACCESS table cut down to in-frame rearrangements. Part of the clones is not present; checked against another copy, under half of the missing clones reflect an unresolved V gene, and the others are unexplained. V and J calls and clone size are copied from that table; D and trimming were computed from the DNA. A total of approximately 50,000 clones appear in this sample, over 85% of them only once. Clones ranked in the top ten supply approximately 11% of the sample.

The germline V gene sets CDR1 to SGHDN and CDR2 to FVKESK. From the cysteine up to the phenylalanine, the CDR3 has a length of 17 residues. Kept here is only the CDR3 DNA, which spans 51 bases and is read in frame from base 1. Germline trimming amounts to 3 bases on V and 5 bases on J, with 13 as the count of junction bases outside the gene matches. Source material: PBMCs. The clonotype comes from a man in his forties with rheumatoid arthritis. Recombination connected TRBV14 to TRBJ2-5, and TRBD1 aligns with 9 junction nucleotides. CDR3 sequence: CASSHQLGQGEKETQYF. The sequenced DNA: TGTGCCAGCAGCCATCAACTGGGACAGGGAGAGAAGGAGACCCAGTACTTC.